The rows below give T cell receptor beta chains drawn from one sample of a study of cytomegalovirus exposure and HLA in healthy donors. The data were produced by immunoSEQ multiplex PCR, yet TCRdb's version contains in-frame clones alone and is incomplete. The sample records around 64,000 clones, 75% to 90% being singletons. Sequenced input: PBMCs. The receptors here all came from a woman aged 25 to 39 in good health and CMV-seropositive. CDR3s include the opening cysteine and the closing phenylalanine or tryptophan. The order of the fields is J gene, V gene, D gene, clone size, CDR3 protein, CDR3 DNA. D genes are given only for firm matches. Clone size is shown for a subset of rows, as once, few, many or a class of expanded clone.

J gene: TRBJ1-2; V gene: TRBV4-1; D gene: NA; clone size: NA; CDR3 protein: CASSQVRGDGGYTF; CDR3 DNA: TGCGCCAGCAGCCAAGTTCGGGGAGACGGAGGCTACACCTTC
J gene: TRBJ1-4; V gene: TRBV20-1; D gene: NA; clone size: few; CDR3 protein: CSARDLEKLFF; CDR3 DNA: TGCAGTGCTAGAGATCTAGAAAAACTGTTTTTT
J gene: TRBJ2-7; V gene: TRBV18; D gene: NA; clone size: NA; CDR3 protein: CASSPLRGSANEQYF; CDR3 DNA: TGTGCCAGCTCACCACTACGAGGGAGCGCCAACGAGCAGTACTTC
J gene: TRBJ2-5; V gene: TRBV9; D gene: TRBD1; clone size: NA; CDR3 protein: CASSARTGSETQYF; CDR3 DNA: TGTGCCAGCAGCGCACGGACAGGATCGGAGACCCAGTACTTC
J gene: TRBJ1-2; V gene: TRBV14; D gene: NA; clone size: NA; CDR3 protein: CASSPELINYGYTF; CDR3 DNA: TGTGCCAGCAGCCCCGAGTTAATCAACTATGGCTACACCTTC
J gene: TRBJ2-7; V gene: TRBV5-1; D gene: TRBD1; clone size: NA; CDR3 protein: CASSLALGQGGSEQYF; CDR3 DNA: TGCGCCAGCAGCTTGGCCCTAGGACAGGGGGGGTCCGAGCAGTACTTC
J gene: TRBJ1-1; V gene: TRBV28; D gene: NA; clone size: NA; CDR3 protein: CASGKRGTTEAFF; CDR3 DNA: TGTGCCAGCGGTAAACGGGGGACGACTGAAGCTTTCTTT
J gene: TRBJ1-1; V gene: TRBV2; D gene: NA; clone size: NA; CDR3 protein: CASTTSGRAFF; CDR3 DNA: TGTGCCAGCACTACCTCTGGTCGGGCTTTCTTT
J gene: TRBJ2-7; V gene: TRBV5-1; D gene: TRBD1; clone size: NA; CDR3 protein: CASSLASGTGDYEQYF; CDR3 DNA: TGCGCCAGCAGCTTGGCAAGCGGGACAGGGGACTACGAGCAGTACTTC
J gene: TRBJ2-1; V gene: TRBV19; D gene: NA; clone size: few; CDR3 protein: CASSIEATVYNEQFF; CDR3 DNA: TGTGCCAGTAGTATAGAAGCGACCGTATACAATGAGCAGTTCTTC
J gene: TRBJ2-2; V gene: TRBV6-5; D gene: TRBD2; clone size: NA; CDR3 protein: CASSYGRGGRSGELFF; CDR3 DNA: TGTGCCAGCAGTTACGGTCGGGGCGGGAGATCCGGGGAGCTGTTTTTT
J gene: TRBJ2-3; V gene: TRBV29-1; D gene: TRBD2; clone size: NA; CDR3 protein: CSVEETGLDPDTQYF; CDR3 DNA: TGCAGCGTTGAAGAGACGGGACTAGACCCAGATACGCAGTATTTT
J gene: TRBJ1-2; V gene: TRBV5-1; D gene: NA; clone size: NA; CDR3 protein: CASSLAGEIYTF; CDR3 DNA: TGCGCCAGCAGCTTGGCAGGGGAGATCTACACCTTC
J gene: TRBJ1-2; V gene: TRBV5-1; D gene: NA; clone size: NA; CDR3 protein: CASSLSDSYGYTF; CDR3 DNA: TGCGCCAGCAGCTTGTCGGACAGCTATGGCTACACCTTC
J gene: TRBJ2-5; V gene: TRBV29-1; D gene: TRBD1; clone size: NA; CDR3 protein: CSLTGAQETQYF; CDR3 DNA: TGCAGCTTGACAGGGGCCCAAGAGACCCAGTACTTC
J gene: TRBJ2-7; V gene: TRBV11-2; D gene: NA; clone size: NA; CDR3 protein: CASSPSGVYEQYF; CDR3 DNA: TGTGCCAGCAGCCCTAGTGGTGTCTACGAGCAGTACTTC
J gene: TRBJ1-1; V gene: TRBV7-9; D gene: TRBD1; clone size: NA; CDR3 protein: CASSSQGGTEAFF; CDR3 DNA: TGTGCCAGCAGCTCACAGGGGGGAACTGAAGCTTTCTTT
J gene: TRBJ2-1; V gene: TRBV5-6; D gene: NA; clone size: once; CDR3 protein: CASSTGYNEQFF; CDR3 DNA: TGTGCCAGCAGTACAGGGTACAATGAGCAGTTCTTC
J gene: TRBJ1-1; V gene: TRBV7-9; D gene: NA; clone size: NA; CDR3 protein: CASSFPNSEAFF; CDR3 DNA: TGTGCCAGCAGCTTTCCCAACTCTGAAGCTTTCTTT
J gene: TRBJ2-1; V gene: TRBV29-1; D gene: TRBD2; clone size: once; CDR3 protein: CGSGSRDEQFF; CDR3 DNA: TGCGGGAGCGGGAGTCGCGATGAGCAGTTCTTC
J gene: TRBJ2-2; V gene: TRBV5-1; D gene: TRBD2; clone size: NA; CDR3 protein: CASSLGTSGSAGELFF; CDR3 DNA: TGCGCCAGCAGCTTAGGGACTAGCGGGAGCGCCGGGGAGCTGTTTTTT
J gene: TRBJ1-2; V gene: TRBV6-5; D gene: NA; clone size: NA; CDR3 protein: CASSYSGGRGIYGYTF; CDR3 DNA: TGTGCCAGCAGTTACTCAGGCGGCAGGGGCATTTATGGCTACACCTTC
J gene: TRBJ2-1; V gene: TRBV7-6; D gene: TRBD2; clone size: NA; CDR3 protein: CASSLGHSGRLKDNEQFF; CDR3 DNA: TGTGCCAGCAGCTTAGGTCACAGCGGGAGACTTAAGGACAATGAGCAGTTCTTC
J gene: TRBJ2-1; V gene: TRBV7-9; D gene: TRBD2; clone size: NA; CDR3 protein: CASRQSGRGNEQFF; CDR3 DNA: TGTGCCAGCAGACAAAGCGGGAGGGGCAATGAGCAGTTCTTC
J gene: TRBJ1-3; V gene: TRBV7-9; D gene: TRBD1; clone size: NA; CDR3 protein: CASSTGQPNSGNTIYF; CDR3 DNA: TGTGCCAGCAGCACGGGACAGCCAAACTCTGGAAACACCATATATTTT
J gene: TRBJ1-3; V gene: TRBV19; D gene: NA; clone size: NA; CDR3 protein: CASSITIVPGRGNTIYF; CDR3 DNA: TGTGCCAGTAGTATTACCATCGTTCCAGGGAGGGGAAACACCATATATTTT
J gene: TRBJ2-5; V gene: TRBV5-1; D gene: NA; clone size: NA; CDR3 protein: CASSSYRAETQYF; CDR3 DNA: TGCGCCAGCAGCTCTTACAGGGCAGAGACCCAGTACTTC
J gene: TRBJ2-2; V gene: TRBV7-9; D gene: NA; clone size: NA; CDR3 protein: CASSFNPGGELFF; CDR3 DNA: TGTGCCAGCAGCTTTAATCCGGGCGGGGAGCTGTTTTTT
J gene: TRBJ2-1; V gene: TRBV27; D gene: TRBD2; clone size: NA; CDR3 protein: CASGREGNSYNEQFF; CDR3 DNA: TGTGCCAGCGGACGGGAGGGCAACTCCTACAATGAGCAGTTCTTC
J gene: TRBJ2-2; V gene: TRBV11-2; D gene: TRBD2; clone size: NA; CDR3 protein: CASSSLFKRGRGGELFF; CDR3 DNA: TGTGCCAGCAGCTCCCTTTTCAAGCGGGGGCGAGGCGGGGAGCTGTTTTTT
J gene: TRBJ2-1; V gene: TRBV6-6; D gene: NA; clone size: NA; CDR3 protein: CASSYGVLSYNEQFF; CDR3 DNA: TGTGCCAGCAGTTACGGAGTCCTCTCCTACAATGAGCAGTTCTTC
J gene: TRBJ2-4; V gene: TRBV7-9; D gene: NA; clone size: NA; CDR3 protein: CASSLVGGMDIQYF; CDR3 DNA: TGTGCCAGCAGCTTAGTTGGGGGGATGGACATTCAGTACTTC
J gene: TRBJ1-5; V gene: TRBV4-1; D gene: TRBD1; clone size: few; CDR3 protein: CASSQSQGVRQPQHF; CDR3 DNA: TGCGCCAGCAGCCAATCTCAGGGGGTAAGGCAGCCCCAGCATTTT
J gene: TRBJ1-1; V gene: TRBV28; D gene: TRBD1; clone size: NA; CDR3 protein: CASPAPGTANTEAFF; CDR3 DNA: TGTGCCAGCCCGGCCCCCGGGACAGCGAACACTGAAGCTTTCTTT
J gene: TRBJ1-5; V gene: TRBV29-1; D gene: NA; clone size: NA; CDR3 protein: CSVVDSSNQPQHF; CDR3 DNA: TGCAGCGTGGTCGATAGTAGCAATCAGCCCCAGCATTTT
J gene: TRBJ1-5; V gene: TRBV27; D gene: TRBD1; clone size: NA; CDR3 protein: CASSSGQGAYQPQHF; CDR3 DNA: TGTGCCAGCAGTTCAGGACAGGGGGCTTATCAGCCCCAGCATTTT
J gene: TRBJ2-7; V gene: TRBV5-1; D gene: TRBD1; clone size: NA; CDR3 protein: CASSAGTGSDEQYF; CDR3 DNA: TGCGCCAGCAGTGCCGGGACAGGGTCCGACGAGCAGTACTTC
J gene: TRBJ2-7; V gene: TRBV9; D gene: NA; clone size: NA; CDR3 protein: CASSANQGSHYEQYF; CDR3 DNA: TGTGCCAGCAGCGCAAACCAGGGATCCCACTACGAGCAGTACTTC
J gene: TRBJ2-7; V gene: TRBV2; D gene: TRBD2; clone size: NA; CDR3 protein: CASNDPGTSGYEQYF; CDR3 DNA: TGTGCCAGCAACGACCCCGGGACTAGCGGCTACGAGCAGTACTTC
J gene: TRBJ2-5; V gene: TRBV6-1; D gene: NA; clone size: NA; CDR3 protein: CASSEGLLSRVIKETQYF; CDR3 DNA: TGTGCCAGCAGTGAAGGTTTATTGTCGCGTGTGATAAAAGAGACCCAGTACTTC
J gene: TRBJ2-1; V gene: TRBV7-3; D gene: TRBD2; clone size: NA; CDR3 protein: CASSQAGTNEQFF; CDR3 DNA: TGTGCCAGCAGCCAAGCGGGGACTAATGAGCAGTTCTTC
J gene: TRBJ1-2; V gene: TRBV18; D gene: TRBD1; clone size: NA; CDR3 protein: CASSQAGTAYGYTF; CDR3 DNA: TGTGCCAGCTCACAAGCCGGGACAGCTTATGGCTACACCTTC
J gene: TRBJ1-1; V gene: TRBV10-3; D gene: TRBD1; clone size: NA; CDR3 protein: CATRTGVNTEAFF; CDR3 DNA: TGTGCCACCAGGACAGGGGTGAACACTGAAGCTTTCTTT
J gene: TRBJ2-2; V gene: TRBV10-2; D gene: TRBD2; clone size: NA; CDR3 protein: CASSLSGLATTGELFF; CDR3 DNA: TGCGCCAGCAGCCTTTCGGGACTAGCAACCACCGGGGAGCTGTTTTTT
J gene: TRBJ1-1; V gene: TRBV14; D gene: NA; clone size: NA; CDR3 protein: CASSQRIGTMNTEAFF; CDR3 DNA: TGTGCCAGCAGCCAACGGATAGGGACTATGAACACTGAAGCTTTCTTT
J gene: TRBJ2-7; V gene: TRBV28; D gene: TRBD1; clone size: NA; CDR3 protein: CASRDRGHRDEQYF; CDR3 DNA: TGTGCCAGCAGGGACAGGGGGCATCGAGACGAGCAGTACTTC
J gene: TRBJ1-5; V gene: TRBV27; D gene: NA; clone size: NA; CDR3 protein: CASSLSGNQPQHF; CDR3 DNA: TGTGCCAGCAGTTTATCCGGGAATCAGCCCCAGCATTTT
J gene: TRBJ1-1; V gene: TRBV20-1; D gene: NA; clone size: NA; CDR3 protein: CSGNGNTEAFF; CDR3 DNA: TGCAGTGGTAACGGGAACACTGAAGCTTTCTTT
J gene: TRBJ1-4; V gene: TRBV21-1; D gene: NA; clone size: NA; CDR3 protein: CASSRTGTGCPDATNEKLFF; CDR3 DNA: TGTGCCAGCAGCAGAACCGGGACAGGGTGCCCTGATGCAACTAATGAAAAACTGTTTTTT
J gene: TRBJ2-7; V gene: TRBV7-9; D gene: NA; clone size: NA; CDR3 protein: CASSHSYEQYF; CDR3 DNA: TGTGCCAGCAGCCACTCCTACGAGCAGTACTTC
J gene: TRBJ1-2; V gene: TRBV6-5; D gene: TRBD1; clone size: once; CDR3 protein: CASIQGTGGVGYTF; CDR3 DNA: TGTGCCAGCATCCAAGGGACAGGGGGCGTTGGCTACACCTTC
J gene: TRBJ2-3; V gene: TRBV28; D gene: NA; clone size: NA; CDR3 protein: CASSPRLDTQYF; CDR3 DNA: TGTGCCAGCAGTCCGCGCCTCGATACGCAGTATTTT
J gene: TRBJ2-1; V gene: TRBV9; D gene: NA; clone size: NA; CDR3 protein: CASSVGGPRISYNEQFF; CDR3 DNA: TGTGCCAGCAGCGTAGGAGGCCCGCGGATCTCTTACAATGAGCAGTTCTTC